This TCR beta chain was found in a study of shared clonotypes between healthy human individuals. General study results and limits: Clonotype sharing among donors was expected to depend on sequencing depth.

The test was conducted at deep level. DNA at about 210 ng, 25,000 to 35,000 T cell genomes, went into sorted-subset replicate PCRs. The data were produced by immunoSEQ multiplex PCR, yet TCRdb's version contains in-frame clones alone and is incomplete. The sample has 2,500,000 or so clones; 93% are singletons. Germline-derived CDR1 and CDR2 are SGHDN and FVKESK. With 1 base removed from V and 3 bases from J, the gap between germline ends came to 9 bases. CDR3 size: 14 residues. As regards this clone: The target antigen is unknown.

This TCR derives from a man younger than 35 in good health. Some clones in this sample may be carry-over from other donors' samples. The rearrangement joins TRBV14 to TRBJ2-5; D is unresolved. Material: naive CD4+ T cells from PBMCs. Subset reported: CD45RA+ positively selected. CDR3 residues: CASSQVGGKETQYF. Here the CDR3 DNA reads TGTGCCAGCAGCCAAGTTGGTGGAAAAGAGACCCAGTACTTC.